What follows is one TCR beta chain and its context. The antigen remains unidentified. This entry comes from a study of cytotoxic CD8 clonotypes in ibrutinib-treated CLL. Overall study: Among patients, around 24 responded partially and 2 completely; roughly 14 then stayed remitted and about 12 progressed after median roughly 73 months. Study results and caveats: Sampling times differed between sustained-remission and progressing patients. Stable or contracted on treatment, public clonotypes were also uncommon. Clonality rose at ibrutinib response and fell back toward baseline at progression.

Some clones are missing from TCRdb's copy, which holds only in-frame ones; the method was immunoSEQ multiplex PCR. Counted here are approximately 84,000 clones, around 75% occurring once; the ten biggest clones make up approximately 5.1%. V shed 4 bases and J 4 bases; nucleotides not matched to a gene: 8. Germline-derived CDR1 and CDR2 are SGHKS and YYEKEE (reference sequence). The CDR3 covers 15 residues. Sequenced material: PBMCs, taken after 12 months of ibrutinib treatment. The sequence was obtained from a human donor with chronic lymphocytic leukemia. The chain combines TRBV5-5 with TRBJ2-5; 9 bases match TRBD1. CDR3 DNA: TGTGCCAGCAGCGGGGGACAGGGCTTTGGAGAGACCCAGTACTTC. This sequence encodes CASSGGQGFGETQYF. Variable domain in full (rest from reference TRBV5-5 and TRBJ2-5): DAGVTQSPTHLIKTRGQQVTLRCSPISGHKSVSWYQQVLGQGPQFIFQYYEKEERGRGNFPDRFSARQFPNYSSELNVNALLLGDSALYLCASSGGQGFGETQYFGPGTRLLVL.